The rows below give T cell receptor beta chains drawn from one sample of a study of early T cells in non-severe SARS-CoV-2 infection. TCRdb analysed the 5' RACE reads with MiXCR anew, one entry per CDR3 protein. Among 25,000 to 40,000 distinct CDR3 sequences listed, less than 7% were seen once. Sequenced sample: whole blood. Receptors originate from an adult who was a healthcare worker with PCR-confirmed SARS-CoV-2 infection or an uninfected control (not recorded which). CDR3s include the opening cysteine and the closing phenylalanine or tryptophan. Each record gives: J gene, D gene, V gene, clone size, CDR3 length, CDR3 DNA, CDR3 protein. A D gene is named only where the DNA matches it firmly. Not all rows give a size; the values are once, few, many and, for expanded clones, a class.

TRBJ2-1	TRBD2	TRBV12-3/TRBV12-4	few	14	TGTGCCAGCAGGCTTCAGCGGGGATGGAATGAGCAGTTCTTC	CASRLQRGWNEQFF
TRBJ2-7	.	TRBV6-6	many	13	TGTGCCAGCAGTCCGAACAGGGTGGGCGAGCAGTACTTC	CASSPNRVGEQYF
TRBJ2-1	TRBD1	TRBV5-1	many	17	TGCGCCAGCAGCCCCGTGGCGATCGGACAGGGGGCGAATGAGCAGTTCTTC	CASSPVAIGQGANEQFF
TRBJ2-7	TRBD1	TRBV25-1	many	13	TGTGCCAGCATCGGGACAGGGGCCTACGAGCAGTACTTC	CASIGTGAYEQYF
TRBJ2-1	TRBD2	TRBV18	.	16	TGTGCCAGCTCACCACCATGGCTAGCGGGAGGACATGAGCAGTTCTTC	CASSPPWLAGGHEQFF
TRBJ2-7	.	TRBV6-2/TRBV6-3	.	13	TGTGCCAGCAGTTATGGACGGACCTTTGAGCAGTACTTC	CASSYGRTFEQYF
TRBJ2-1	TRBD2	TRBV7-9	many	15	TGTGCCAGCAGCTTAGCGGTCGGGACTAACAATGAGCAGTTCTTC	CASSLAVGTNNEQFF
TRBJ2-1	.	TRBV19	.	23	TGTGCCAGTAGTATAGTAAGGATGGAAGGGGATCGTTTCCCCGTTCAATCGCGGAGTGAGCAGTTCTTC	CASSIVRMEGDRFPVQSRSEQFF
TRBJ1-5	.	TRBV19	few	12	TGTGCCAGTAGCCCATTCAATCAGCCCCAGCATTTT	CASSPFNQPQHF
TRBJ1-2	.	TRBV7-2	few	15	TGTGCCAGCAGCGCGAGTCCAGCAGCGTTAGATGGCTACACCTTC	CASSASPAALDGYTF
TRBJ1-5	TRBD1	TRBV4-2	many	15	TGTGCCAGCAGCCGCACGGGACAGGGCAATCAGCCCCAGCATTTT	CASSRTGQGNQPQHF
TRBJ1-2	.	TRBV11-2	many	16	TGTGCCAGCAGCTTCTTTAAGAATCCAGGGGCGCGAGGCTACACCTTC	CASSFFKNPGARGYTF
TRBJ1-5	.	TRBV2	many	14	TGTGCCAGCAGTGAAACGGGGCCTCATCAGCCCCAGCATTTT	CASSETGPHQPQHF
TRBJ2-5	TRBD1	TRBV3-1	many	14	TGTGCCAGCAGCCAAGATCCAGGGGGCGAGACCCAGTACTTC	CASSQDPGGETQYF
TRBJ2-6	.	TRBV2	.	16	TGTGCCAGCAGTGAAGCCTGGCAGACTGGGGCCAACGTCCTGACTTTC	CASSEAWQTGANVLTF
TRBJ2-3	.	TRBV7-3	.	15	TGTGCCAGCAGCTTACAGGGTGTGGGGACAGATACGCAGTATTTT	CASSLQGVGTDTQYF
TRBJ2-5	.	TRBV6-5	many	14	TGTGCCAGCAGTTCTGGCAGTCTGGGGGAGACCCAGTACTTC	CASSSGSLGETQYF
TRBJ2-7	.	TRBV11-1	few	13	TGTGCCAGCAGCTCCGAGACCTCCTACGAGCAGTACTTC	CASSSETSYEQYF
TRBJ2-7	.	TRBV21-1	many	15	TGTGCCAGCAGCAAAGCGGGGGACAGGGGGTACGAGCAGTACTTC	CASSKAGDRGYEQYF
TRBJ1-1	.	TRBV30	many	13	TGTGCCTGGAGTGGTAGCAGGAACACTGAAGCTTTCTTT	CAWSGSRNTEAFF
TRBJ2-7	TRBD1	TRBV3-1	many	14	TGTGCCAGCAGCCTCGGGACAGGGAGGAACGAGCAGTACTTC	CASSLGTGRNEQYF
TRBJ2-7	.	TRBV28	few	12	TGTGCCAGCGGAGGGACTGGATTCGAGCAGTACTTC	CASGGTGFEQYF
TRBJ2-1	.	TRBV18	many	14	TGTGCCAGCTCACTACAGGGAGGCCACAATGAGCAGTTCTTC	CASSLQGGHNEQFF
TRBJ2-2	.	TRBV12-3/TRBV12-4	many	15	TGTGCCAGCAGTTTAAGTCCCCCGGACACCGGGGAGCTGTTTTTT	CASSLSPPDTGELFF
TRBJ1-5	.	TRBV19	few	14	TGTGCCAGTAGTATTACCCGTTATAGTCAGCCCCAGCATTTT	CASSITRYSQPQHF
TRBJ1-1	.	TRBV7-9	.	12	TGTGTCGCGGGAGGGGGAAATACTGAAGCTTTCTTT	CVAGGGNTEAFF
TRBJ2-5	TRBD2	TRBV20-1	many	16	TGCAGTGCTAGAGATCCGGGACTAGCGAACCAAGAGACCCAGTACTTC	CSARDPGLANQETQYF
TRBJ1-1	.	TRBV6-5	.	14	TGTGCCAGCAGTTACTTCCCTGGCAGGGGTGAAGCTTTCTTT	CASSYFPGRGEAFF
TRBJ2-1	.	TRBV19	many	13	TGTGCCAGCCTCGGGGGCTCCTACAATGAGCAGTTCTTC	CASLGGSYNEQFF
TRBJ2-2	.	TRBV24-1	many	13	TGTGCCACCGAATCTAAGAACACCGGGGAGCTGTTTTTT	CATESKNTGELFF
TRBJ2-1	TRBD2	TRBV3-1	many	15	TGTGCCAGCATACCTAGCGGGGGGGTTTTCAATGAGCAGTTCTTC	CASIPSGGVFNEQFF
TRBJ1-5	.	TRBV6-1	many	15	TGTGCCAGCAGTCCCCAGGGGCGGCGGTTTCAGCCCCAGCATTTT	CASSPQGRRFQPQHF
TRBJ2-5	TRBD2	TRBV7-6	many	15	TGTGCCAGCAGCGGGACTAGCGGGGTGCAAGAGACCCAGTACTTC	CASSGTSGVQETQYF
TRBJ2-1	TRBD2	TRBV10-3	many	14	TGTGCCATCAGTCCCGGGGGGGCCGCAGGGGAGCAGTTCTTC	CAISPGGAAGEQFF
TRBJ2-1	.	TRBV21-1	few	17	.	CASSKEVGSGNYNEQFF
TRBJ1-1	.	TRBV12-5	many	13	TGTGCTAGTGGCCATTCGACAGGCTTTGTAGCTTTCTTT	CASGHSTGFVAFF
TRBJ1-2	.	TRBV11-3	many	15	TGTGCCAGCAGCTTTGCCGGGAACGACAACTATGGCTACACCTTC	CASSFAGNDNYGYTF
TRBJ2-1	.	TRBV7-8	.	12	TGTGCCAGCAGCCCAGCTAGGAATGAGCAGTTCTTC	CASSPARNEQFF
TRBJ2-7	.	TRBV6-2/TRBV6-3	many	13	TGTGCCAGCAGTTACGGGACGATCTACGAGCAGTACTTC	CASSYGTIYEQYF
TRBJ2-6	.	TRBV5-8	.	15	TGTGCCAGCAGCCGGGTCCGGGCTGGGGCCAACGTCCTGACTTTC	CASSRVRAGANVLTF
TRBJ1-5	.	TRBV2	many	12	TGTGCCAGCAGCGCCTCGCGAGAGGGAAAGCATTTT	CASSASREGKHF
TRBJ1-4	.	TRBV6-2/TRBV6-3	few	12	TGTGCCAGCAGTTACTCGGAGGGAAAACTGTTTTTT	CASSYSEGKLFF
TRBJ2-6	.	TRBV9	many	15	TGTGCCAGCAGCGAAACCAGCTCTGGGGCCAACGTCCTGACTTTC	CASSETSSGANVLTF
TRBJ2-1	.	TRBV7-3	.	15	TGTGCCAGCAGCTTATGGCGGGGCTCCTACAATGAGCAGTTCTTC	CASSLWRGSYNEQFF